These T cell receptor beta chains were read from a single sample in a study of cytomegalovirus exposure and HLA in healthy donors. The repertoire was sequenced with immunoSEQ multiplex PCR; TCRdb's copy has only in-frame clones and lacks some. The sample comprises more than 150,000 clones, 78% of which are singletons, and 4.5% to 7.5% rests with the top ten. Input material: PBMCs. The receptor set was obtained from a woman aged 25 to 39 in good health and CMV-seropositive. Both conserved end residues are part of each CDR3. D genes are given only for firm matches. The size of a clone is reported for some rows only, either as once, few or many, or as a class for expanded clones.

d_call j_call v_call clone_size cdr3_length cdr3_aa cdr3_nt
. TRBJ2-7 TRBV29-1 . 14 CSVALRVGRGEQYF TGCAGCGTTGCCCTCCGTGTAGGGAGAGGGGAGCAGTACTTC
. TRBJ1-1 TRBV15 . 14 CATSRSRALTEAFF TGTGCCACCAGCAGGTCCAGGGCCCTAACAGAAGCTTTCTTT
. TRBJ1-2 TRBV6-1 . 13 CASSDIDFYGYTF TGTGCCAGCAGTGATATCGACTTCTATGGCTACACCTTC
. TRBJ2-4 TRBV15 . 16 CATTEGRIGAKNIQYF TGTGCCACTACAGAGGGAAGGATCGGTGCCAAAAACATTCAGTACTTC
TRBD2 TRBJ2-3 TRBV5-1 . 15 CASSLNLAEIYTQYF TGCGCCAGCAGCTTGAATCTAGCGGAAATCTATACGCAGTATTTT
TRBD1 TRBJ1-4 TRBV7-8 . 17 CASNLGQGALVPTKLFF TGTGCCAGCAACCTAGGACAGGGGGCCCTTGTACCGACTAAACTGTTTTTT
TRBD1 TRBJ2-7 TRBV11-2 . 13 CASSGDRGSEQYF TGTGCCAGCAGCGGGGACAGGGGGTCCGAGCAGTACTTC
. TRBJ2-7 TRBV13 . 15 CASSLAQTPTYEQYF TGTGCCAGCAGCTTAGCTCAAACACCAACCTACGAGCAGTACTTC
. TRBJ1-5 TRBV7-2 . 13 CASSAWRDQPQHF TGTGCCAGCAGCGCGTGGAGGGATCAGCCCCAGCATTTT
TRBD1 TRBJ2-2 TRBV7-9 . 15 CSSTQDRGFTGELFF TGTTCCAGCACGCAAGACAGGGGCTTCACCGGGGAGCTGTTTTTT
TRBD1 TRBJ2-2 TRBV4-2 . 16 CASSQVDRGDTGELFF TGTGCCAGCAGCCAAGTCGACAGGGGTGACACCGGGGAGCTGTTTTTT
TRBD2 TRBJ2-5 TRBV6-6 . 16 CASSFRAGEIRETQYF TGTGCCAGCAGTTTCCGCGCGGGAGAAATCAGAGAGACCCAGTACTTC
. TRBJ1-3 TRBV4-1 . 18 CASRQDSTTLISGNTIYF TGCGCCAGCAGACAGGACAGCACGACTCTAATTTCTGGAAACACCATATATTTT
TRBD2 TRBJ2-3 TRBV28 . 15 CASSRLAGITDTQYF TGTGCCAGCAGCCGTCTAGCGGGAATCACAGATACGCAGTATTTT
TRBD2 TRBJ2-7 TRBV4-3 . 14 CASSQDLSGGEQYF TGCGCCAGCAGCCAAGATTTGTCGGGGGGCGAGCAGTACTTC
TRBD2 TRBJ2-6 TRBV2 . 18 CASSEGGGRLSGANVLTF TGTGCCAGCAGTGAAGGAGGCGGGAGGCTCTCTGGGGCCAACGTCCTGACTTTC
. TRBJ1-1 TRBV10-3 . 15 CAISEVGGMNTEAFF TGTGCCATCAGTGAAGTAGGGGGAATGAACACTGAAGCTTTCTTT
TRBD1 TRBJ2-5 TRBV19 . 16 CASSNTGGLVQETQYF TGTGCCAGTAGCAATACAGGGGGCTTGGTGCAAGAGACCCAGTACTTC
. TRBJ2-7 TRBV27 once 13 CASSLSKGGEQYF TGTGCCAGCAGTTTATCGAAGGGGGGGGAGCAGTACTTC
TRBD1 TRBJ2-7 TRBV23-1 . 15 CASSQSGQGSYEQYF TGCGCCAGCAGTCAATCGGGACAGGGTTCCTACGAGCAGTACTTC
TRBD1 TRBJ1-5 TRBV9 . 15 CASSEGDSINQPQHF TGTGCCAGCAGCGAGGGGGACAGCATCAATCAGCCCCAGCATTTT
. TRBJ1-1 TRBV27 many 14 CASRILGTYTEAFF TGTGCCAGCAGGATACTCGGGACTTACACTGAAGCTTTCTTT
. TRBJ2-2 TRBV19 few 16 CASNPRTAQNTGELFF TGTGCCAGTAACCCCCGGACAGCTCAGAACACCGGGGAGCTGTTTTTT
. TRBJ1-2 TRBV20-1 . 11 CSAERSGGYTF TGCAGTGCTGAGAGGAGCGGGGGCTACACCTTC
. TRBJ1-3 TRBV7-6 . 16 CASSVDEANSGNTIYF TGTGCCAGCAGCGTTGATGAGGCCAACTCTGGAAACACCATATATTTT
. TRBJ2-7 TRBV28 . 13 CASSPQTGYEQYF TGTGCCAGCAGCCCTCAGACAGGCTACGAGCAGTACTTC
TRBD1 TRBJ2-3 TRBV5-6 . 17 CASSFFRDRGQGDTQYF TGTGCCAGCAGCTTCTTCCGGGACAGGGGGCAAGGAGATACGCAGTATTTT
TRBD1 TRBJ1-1 TRBV5-1 . 14 CASSLVDRGTEAFF TGCGCCAGCAGCTTGGTTGACAGGGGGACTGAAGCTTTCTTT
. TRBJ2-7 TRBV5-6 . 17 CASSFRSPWESIGEQYF TGTGCCAGCAGCTTTCGGAGTCCTTGGGAGTCTATTGGGGAGCAGTACTTC
. TRBJ2-2 TRBV6-5 . 14 CASKLDWAPGELFF TGTGCCAGCAAACTAGACTGGGCCCCCGGGGAGCTGTTTTTT
. TRBJ1-6 TRBV5-1 . 16 CAGSLNRDSYNSPLHF TGCGCCGGCAGCTTGAACAGGGACTCCTATAATTCACCCCTCCACTTT
. TRBJ1-6 TRBV4-2 . 16 CASSQVSGGESSPLHF TGTGCCAGCAGCCAAGTCAGCGGGGGGGAAAGTTCACCCCTCCACTTT
TRBD2 TRBJ2-1 TRBV7-2 . 13 CASNHGGYNEQFF TGTGCCAGCAATCACGGGGGGTACAATGAGCAGTTCTTC
TRBD1 TRBJ1-5 TRBV6-6 . 16 CASSFRQGASKQPQHF TGTGCCAGCAGCTTCAGACAGGGGGCGTCGAAGCAGCCCCAGCATTTT
. TRBJ1-1 TRBV5-6 . 14 CASSPGGADVGAFF TGTGCCAGCAGCCCCGGGGGGGCAGATGTAGGAGCTTTCTTT
. TRBJ1-1 TRBV7-9 few 17 CASSLIPGESLNTEAFF TGTGCCAGCAGCTTAATCCCAGGGGAGTCATTGAACACTGAAGCTTTCTTT
TRBD2 TRBJ2-7 TRBV6-1 . 12 CASSDRGGEQYF TGTGCCAGCAGTGATCGGGGGGGGGAGCAGTACTTC
. TRBJ1-2 TRBV5-1 . 13 CASSFSAGDSYTF TGCGCCAGCAGCTTCTCCGCAGGGGATAGCTACACCTTC
TRBD2 TRBJ2-5 TRBV28 . 14 CASSSHAGVETQYF TGTGCCAGCAGTTCCCACGCGGGAGTAGAGACCCAGTACTTC
TRBD2 TRBJ2-5 TRBV2 . 12 CVSGAGQETQYF TGTGTCAGCGGGGCAGGGCAAGAGACCCAGTACTTC
TRBD2 TRBJ2-1 TRBV11-2 . 14 CATSLWTSSNEQFF TGTGCCACCAGCCTTTGGACTAGCAGCAATGAGCAGTTCTTC
TRBD1 TRBJ2-2 TRBV6-1 . 15 CASNNFQGAAGELFF TGTGCCAGCAACAATTTTCAGGGGGCAGCCGGGGAGCTGTTTTTT
TRBD2 TRBJ2-4 TRBV4-3 . 14 CASSERLAGVPPDF TGCGCCAGCAGCGAACGACTAGCGGGGGTCCCCCCGGACTTC
. TRBJ1-4 TRBV7-9 . 13 CASSQAGNEKLFF TGTGCCAGCAGTCAGGCCGGAAATGAAAAACTGTTTTTT
. TRBJ2-7 TRBV10-3 . 13 CAISESKINEQYF TGTGCCATCAGTGAGTCTAAAATAAACGAGCAGTACTTC
TRBD2 TRBJ2-1 TRBV10-1 medium-sized 18 CASSESPWRESSYNEQFF TGCGCCAGCAGTGAGAGCCCATGGCGGGAGAGCTCCTACAATGAGCAGTTCTTC
. TRBJ1-5 TRBV6-6 . 11 CASSQNQPQHF TGTGCCAGCAGCCAGAATCAGCCCCAGCATTTT
TRBD1 TRBJ1-5 TRBV29-1 . 13 CSVGTGVDQPQHF TGCAGCGTTGGGACAGGGGTGGATCAGCCCCAGCATTTT
TRBD1 TRBJ1-1 TRBV7-8 . 14 CASSHSIQGRLTFF TGTGCCAGCAGCCATTCCATACAGGGGAGATTGACTTTCTTT
. TRBJ2-7 TRBV5-6 . 14 CASSFAAGNHEQYF TGTGCCAGCAGCTTCGCCGCAGGGAACCACGAGCAGTACTTC
TRBD2 TRBJ2-5 TRBV6-6 . 14 CASTSSGRPETQYF TGTGCCAGCACCTCTAGCGGGAGACCAGAGACCCAGTACTTC
TRBD1 TRBJ1-1 TRBV4-1 few 15 CASSQGQGLNTEAFF TGCGCCAGCAGCCAAGGACAGGGTTTGAACACTGAAGCTTTCTTT
. TRBJ1-1 TRBV10-3 . 14 CAISESTGNTEAFF TGTGCCATCAGTGAGTCGACTGGGAACACTGAAGCTTTCTTT
. TRBJ2-7 TRBV6-6 few 15 CASSPGQEGTYEQYF TGTGCCAGCAGCCCCGGACAGGAGGGGACCTACGAGCAGTACTTC
. TRBJ1-2 TRBV4-2 . 14 CASSHLAQEGGYTF TGTGCCAGCAGCCACCTTGCACAGGAGGGTGGCTACACCTTC
. TRBJ2-3 TRBV2 few 15 CASSNRVGETDTQYF TGTGCCAGCAGTAACAGGGTCGGGGAAACAGATACGCAGTATTTT